This T cell receptor beta chain came from a study of blood T cell repertoires in COVID-19. As for the study in general: The origin of the acute and convalescent COVID-19 samples was the United States, Italy and Spain.

The V and J ends lost 4 bases and 2 bases respectively, with 10 bases between them. The V gene's germline CDR1 is SGHNT and CDR2 YYREEE (reference sequence). This CDR3 region has 13 residues. Under the authors' procedure: Quantification of nucleated cells was approximated via reference gene primer amplification. The method was immunoSEQ multiplex PCR; TCRdb's version includes in-frame clones alone and lacks a portion of them. V and J calls and clone size are given by that table; D and trimming were obtained from the DNA. This table has around 320,000 clones, roughly nine tenths appearing once. This sequence was found in a woman aged 25 to 39 with COVID-19, enrolled during active disease. The rearrangement joins TRBV5-4 to TRBJ2-7, with D unclear. The specimen sequenced was peripheral blood. The CDR3 reads CASSIGGAYEQYF. The CDR3 nucleotides are TGTGCCAGCAGCATTGGCGGAGCCTACGAGCAGTACTTC.